Below are 20 T cell receptor beta chains sequenced from a single sample in a study of Ad26.COV2.S vaccination and SARS-CoV-2 variants. Treatment here: 19 received Ad26.COV2.S at low or high dose, single or two shots; about 5 received placebo; per-sample allocation not given. Samples analyzed were those drawn on day 63 after the first vaccine or placebo injection. TCRdb's copy holds only in-frame clones and misses some; the assay was immunoSEQ multiplex PCR. The sample consists of a few hundred thousand clones, around 82% of them appearing once. The specimen comprised peripheral blood, sampled in a trial of Ad26.COV2.S vaccine versus placebo. The receptors were sampled from a person aged 18-60 years who received the Ad26.COV2.S COVID-19 vaccine or a placebo.

The rearrangement links TRBV3-1 (or the pseudogene TRBV3-2) to TRBJ1-2; D is ambiguous. The CDR3 contains 16 residues. Per germline, CDR1 LGHDT and CDR2 YNNKEL (reference sequence). The V end lost 1 base, the J end lost 3 bases, and 15 bases lay between the germline ends. This CDR3 is CASSQASLGPYYGYTF. The CDR3 nucleotides read TGTGCCAGCAGCCAAGCTTCCCTAGGCCCGTACTATGGCTACACCTTC.

The chain joins TRBV7-3 to TRBJ2-6; D gene unclear. CDR3 length: 18 amino acids. The V end was cut by 5 bases, the J end by 2 bases, with 19 bases between. In germline, CDR1 is SGHTA, CDR2 FQGTGA. The CDR3 reads CASSPSTAPTTGANVLTF. The DNA of the CDR3 is TGTGCCAGCAGCCCTAGTACAGCGCCCACGACTGGGGCCAACGTCCTGACTTTC.

The chain employs TRBV7-3 and TRBJ2-1; 13 bases are a match to TRBD2. The germline gives CDR1 SGHTA, CDR2 FQGTGA. This CDR3 has 15 residues. V was clipped by 7 bases and J by 10 bases; unmatched bases: 10. CDR3 coding DNA: TGTGCCAGCACCTCTGGACTAGCGGGAGCCCGCGAGCAGTTCTTC. This encodes CASTSGLAGAREQFF.

The chain combines TRBV5-4 with TRBJ2-5, with TRBD1 as a possible D gene (6 bases). V dropped 3 bases and J dropped 1 base, with 13 bases sitting between them. The CDR3 is made up of 15 amino acids. The germline gives CDR1 SGHNT, CDR2 YYREEE (reference sequence). This chain's CDR3 is CASSSMQGFQETQYF. CDR3 sequence (DNA): TGTGCCAGCAGCTCTATGCAGGGGTTCCAAGAGACCCAGTACTTC. The whole variable domain, filled in from reference TRBV5-4 and TRBJ2-5, reads ETGVTQSPTHLIKTRGQQVTLRCSSQSGHNTVSWYQQALGQGPQFIFQYYREEENGRGNFPPRFSGLQFPNYSSELNVNALELDDSALYLCASSSMQGFQETQYFGPGTRLLVL.

The V gene is TRBV18, the J gene TRBJ1-4; TRBD1 agrees at 7 bases. The V gene end was trimmed by 3 bases and the J gene end by 6 bases; junction bases not matched to a gene: 4. Germline CDR1 and CDR2: KGHSH and LQKENI. The CDR3 has 14 amino acids. In nucleotides, the CDR3 is TGTGCCAGCTCACCCAGGGGGGTTGATGAAAAACTGTTTTTT. Protein product: CASSPRGVDEKLFF.

The chain carries TRBV5-5 and TRBJ1-3; D is unresolved. Germline CDR1 reads SGHKS; CDR2 reads YYEKEE (reference sequence). The CDR3 consists of 17 residues. The V and J ends lost 1 base and 0 bases respectively, with 14 bases between them. The CDR3: CASSLTPPIYSGNTIYF. The CDR3 DNA reads TGTGCCAGCAGCTTGACCCCCCCGATCTACTCTGGAAACACCATATATTTT.

This clone was detected only a few times. The CDR3 sequence: CASSTWGHGYTF. CDR3 coding DNA: TGTGCCAGCAGTACCTGGGGTCATGGCTACACCTTC. This chain uses TRBV28 with TRBJ1-2, with D unresolved. V lost 5 bases and J lost 6, with 10 bases in between. The CDR3 is 12 residues long. In germline, CDR1 is MDHEN, CDR2 SYDVKM.

The chain uses TRBV6-2 or TRBV6-3 and TRBJ2-3; D not resolved. The V end lost 2 bases, the J end lost 6 bases, and 6 bases lay between the germline ends. Germline CDR1 and CDR2: MNHEY and SVGEGT. The CDR3 extends over 12 amino acids. The CDR3 DNA is TGTGCCAGCAGTTACGGTTGGGATACGCAGTATTTT. Translating it yields CASSYGWDTQYF.

The chain is built from TRBV24-1 and TRBJ1-5, with D tentatively TRBD1 (6 bases). CDR3 length: 15 amino acids. V lost 4 bases and J 3 bases, leaving 12 bases between the germline ends. The germline V gene encodes CDR1 KGHDR and CDR2 SFDVKD. This chain's CDR3 is CATSETTGPNQPQHF. The CDR3 bases are TGTGCCACCAGTGAAACGACAGGCCCCAATCAGCCCCAGCATTTT.

This sequence joins TRBV7-2 and TRBJ1-5, with a tentative D call TRBD1 (5 bases). The CDR3 loop spans 13 amino acids. In germline, CDR1 is SGHTA, CDR2 FQGNSA. The V end lost 3 bases, the J end lost 7 bases, and 10 bases lay between the germline ends. The CDR3 sequence is CASSFEGEQPQHF. The CDR3 DNA reads TGTGCCAGCAGCTTCGAAGGGGAACAGCCCCAGCATTTT.

This chain connects TRBV5-1 to TRBJ1-1; the D gene is possibly TRBD1 (6 bases). The CDR3 extends over 14 amino acids. Trimming took off 3 bases at V and 8 bases at J, with 17 bases between the two ends. CDR1 and CDR2 from the germline V gene are SGHRS and YFSETQ. CDR3 protein: CASSSSVTGKEAFF. As DNA, the CDR3 is TGCGCCAGCAGCTCGAGCGTCACAGGGAAAGAAGCTTTCTTT.

This chain links TRBV7-9 with TRBJ2-5, with D maybe TRBD2 (5 bases). The CDR3 totals 15 residues. CDR1 is SEHNR and CDR2 is FQNEAQ in the germline V gene (reference sequence). The ends were cut back, 1 base at V and 2 bases at J, with 11 bases in the middle. The CDR3 spells CASSLEERLQETQYF. DNA of the CDR3: TGTGCCAGCAGCTTAGAGGAGCGGCTACAAGAGACCCAGTACTTC.

The rearrangement links TRBV7-6 to TRBJ1-2; D is undetermined. Trimming took 8 bases from V and 6 from J, leaving 16 bases between them. The CDR3 extends over 13 amino acids. From germline, CDR1 is SGHVS and CDR2 FNYEAQ. The CDR3 sequence: CASWGGGRDGYTF. For the CDR3, the DNA is TGTGCCAGCTGGGGTGGAGGGAGGGATGGCTACACCTTC.

The CDR3 is CASSLPPLRAFSYGYTF. The CDR3 DNA follows: TGCGCCAGCAGTCTACCCCCCCTTAGGGCCTTCAGCTATGGCTACACCTTC. The V gene is TRBV5-1, the J gene TRBJ1-2; D is uncertain. Germline V gene lookup returns CDR1 SGHRS and CDR2 YFSETQ. The CDR3 is 17 amino acids. Trimming removed 5 bases at V and 4 bases at J, with 24 bases between.

The chain carries TRBV11-1 and TRBJ1-1; maybe TRBD1 (5 bases). The CDR3 has 16 amino acids. Looked up from germline, CDR1 is SGHAT and CDR2 is FQDESV (reference sequence). V lost 1 base to trimming and J lost 4 bases, with 16 bases between them. The CDR3 is CASSLGMRGTTTEAFF. Here the CDR3 DNA reads TGTGCCAGCAGCTTAGGAATGAGGGGCACGACCACTGAAGCTTTCTTT.

The chain employs TRBV7-8 and TRBJ2-1, with 11 positions matching TRBD1. Germline values: CDR1 SGHVS, CDR2 FQNEAQ. The ends lost 5 bases at V and 9 bases at J; junction bases unmatched: 9. The CDR3 has 15 amino acids. The chain's CDR3 is CASSARGQGEGEQFF. The CDR3 DNA follows: TGTGCCAGCAGCGCACGGGGACAGGGGGAAGGTGAGCAGTTCTTC.

CDR3: CASSYVASGDYEQYF. The CDR3 DNA follows: TGTGCCAGCAGTTACGTGGCTAGCGGAGACTACGAGCAGTACTTC. This chain uses TRBV6-5 with TRBJ2-7; TRBD2 matches at 7 bases. CDR1 is MNHEY, CDR2 SVGAGI, per germline. Trimming cost V 2 bases and J 3 bases; bases outside gene matches: 7. The CDR3 has 15 residues.

There are many counts of this clone. V usage is TRBV7-9 and J usage is TRBJ1-3, with D hard to call. CDR3 size: 14 residues. The V end lost 5 bases, the J end lost 3 bases, and 11 bases lay between the germline ends. CDR1 and CDR2 (germline): SEHNR, FQNEAQ (reference sequence). This CDR3 is CASSLPGVGNTIYF. In DNA, the CDR3 is TGTGCCAGCAGCCTGCCTGGCGTTGGAAACACCATATATTTT.

The J gene is TRBJ2-2, the V gene TRBV2; no reliable D call. The CDR3 contains 16 residues. The germline CDR1 and CDR2 sequences are SNHLY and FYNNEI. V was cut by 3 bases and J by 0 bases, with 11 bases left in between. The CDR3 sequence is CASSDPGASNTGELFF. CDR3 DNA sequence: TGTGCCAGCAGTGACCCCGGAGCATCGAACACCGGGGAGCTGTTTTTT.

The chain couples TRBV19 to TRBJ1-1; possibly TRBD1 for D (6 bases). The CDR3 runs 14 residues. CDR1 is LNHDA and CDR2 is SQIVND in the germline V gene (reference sequence). Trimming stripped 7 bases from V and 5 bases from J, with 17 bases between. CDR3 region: CASTLGGGVTEAFF. CDR3 DNA sequence: TGTGCCAGTACATTAGGGGGGGGTGTGACTGAAGCTTTCTTT. The full variable domain, rest sourced from reference TRBV19 and TRBJ1-1, is DGGITQSPKYLFRKEGQNVTLSCEQNLNHDAMYWYRQDPGQGLRLIYYSQIVNDFQKGDIAEGYSVSREKKESFPLTVTSAQKNPTAFYLCASTLGGGVTEAFFGQGTRLTVV.